This T cell receptor (beta chain) was documented in a study of T cells expressing NK-cell markers. Generation of TCR beta cDNA was performed by 5'RACE template switching incorporating UMIs. TCRdb reprocessed the 5' RACE reads, with one entry per CDR3 protein and no DNA. The sample features about 380,000 distinct CDR3 sequences, with around 5.3% in its top ten. Germline CDR1 is MDHEN and CDR2 is SYDVKM. The CDR3 totals 15 residues. Study observations and caveats: The CD3+CD56-NKG2C+ fraction of a handful of donors was also led by these clonotypes.

Regarding this clonotype: Its antigen is not identified.

The clonotype was recovered from a man aged 18-69 years in good health. The source material was blood T cells: a sorted CD56 or NKG2C T cell subset, CD4+ or CD8+ T cells, or bulk PBMC T cells (not recorded which). The chain couples TRBV28 to TRBJ2-7; checking the TCRdb D call of TRBD1 is not possible without DNA. The CDR3 spells CASSSRTGLSYEQYF.